These 4 T cell receptor beta chains were sequenced from one sample in a study of a mutant IDH1 vaccine in newly diagnosed glioma. Produced via immunoSEQ multiplex PCR; TCRdb's table is partial and in-frame only. The sample has over 55,000 clones; about four fifths are singletons. Regarding time point: week 35, safety follow-up. With topical imiquimod, each dose of the vaccine consisted of 300 ug of mutant IDH1 20-mer peptide. Antigens of these TCRs are unknown. Specimen: PBMCs, collected from a glioma patient whose treatment included an IDH1 peptide vaccine. The receptors were gathered from a man aged 35 to 55 with glioma.

V usage is TRBV4-3 and J usage is TRBJ2-1, with 12 bases matching TRBD2. Losses at the gene ends were 1 base for V and 7 bases for J; bases not matched to a gene: 5. CDR3 length: 16 residues. Germline V lookup: CDR1 LGHNA, CDR2 YSLEER. For the CDR3, the DNA is TGCGCCAGCAGCCAAGCTGGGCTAGCGGGGGGGAATGAGCAGTTCTTC. Translated: CASSQAGLAGGNEQFF.

This rearrangement joins TRBV7-6 to TRBJ2-5, with no clear D. Deletions cut 3 bases from V and 4 bases from J, with 12 bases between. Per germline, CDR1 SGHVS and CDR2 FNYEAQ. CDR3 length: 14 amino acids. The CDR3 DNA reads TGTGCCAGCAGCTTTATAGGGCAGACAGAGACCCAGTACTTC. Its protein product is CASSFIGQTETQYF. The whole variable domain, filled in from reference TRBV7-6 and TRBJ2-5, reads GAGVSQSPRYKVTKRGQDVALRCDPISGHVSLYWYRQALGQGPEFLTYFNYEAQQDKSGLPNDRFSAERPEGSISTLTIQRTEQRDSAMYRCASSFIGQTETQYFGPGTRLLVL.

This clone was observed a few times. This CDR3 reads CASSTPGNTEAFF. In DNA form, the CDR3 reads TGTGCCAGCAGCACTCCAGGGAACACTGAAGCTTTCTTT. V is TRBV7-9 and J is TRBJ1-1; D gene ambiguous. Germline CDR1 is SEHNR and CDR2 is FQNEAQ (reference sequence). CDR3 length equals 13 residues. Between the trimmed V and J ends, which lost 5 bases and 1 base, there was a span of 8 bases.

The chain carries TRBV7-2 and TRBJ1-5; TRBD1 matches 8 bases. Germline trimming cut 4 bases from V and 5 bases from J; bases unmatched to any gene: 1. CDR3 length: 13 amino acids. In germline, CDR1 is SGHTA, CDR2 FQGNSA. CDR3: CASSWTGYQPQHF. CDR3 in DNA: TGTGCCAGCAGCTGGACAGGGTATCAGCCCCAGCATTTT. Filled out from reference TRBV7-2 and TRBJ1-5, the complete variable domain reads GAGVSQSPSNKVTEKGKDVELRCDPISGHTALYWYRQSLGQGLEFLIYFQGNSAPDKSGLPSDRFSAERTGGSVSTLTIQRTQQEDSAVYLCASSWTGYQPQHFGDGTRLSIL.